One and the same sample provided the 18 T cell receptor beta chains below, sequenced in a study of blood T cell repertoires in COVID-19 (TCRdb year 2020). The method behind the library was the immunoSEQ multiplex PCR assay. TCRdb provides this immuneACCESS table in a form limited to in-frame rearrangements. Some clones are lacking; in checked studies, under half of them reflect an unresolved V gene, and why the rest are absent is not known. The sample table contains 240,000 or so clones; only one count was recorded for 88% of them. The top ten hold 0.99% of the sample. Material: peripheral blood. These TCRs come from a middle-aged woman who had recovered from COVID-19.

This chain joins TRBV29-1 and TRBJ1-2; D possibly corresponds to TRBD1 (5 bases). CDR1 and CDR2 from the germline V gene are SQVTM and ANQGSEA. The CDR3 totals 12 residues. The V and J ends lost 5 bases and 8 bases respectively, with 15 bases between them. CDR3 protein: CSVSSAGWGYTF. CDR3 sequence (DNA): TGCAGCGTTTCGAGCGCAGGGTGGGGCTACACCTTC.

This clone appeared a single time. The chain couples TRBV29-1 to TRBJ2-7; unclear D gene. The CDR3 sequence is 14 residues long. Germline values: CDR1 SQVTM, CDR2 ANQGSEA. Trimming stripped 0 bases from V and 2 bases from J, with 11 bases between. The CDR3 region has the DNA TGCAGCGTTGAAGATTGGTCAGTCCCCTACGAGCAGTACTTC. Translating gives CSVEDWSVPYEQYF.

The chain carries TRBV6-4 and TRBJ1-5; tentative D call: TRBD1 (5 bases). Germline lookup yields CDR1 MRHNA and CDR2 SNTAGT. V was trimmed by 0 bases and J by 6 bases, leaving 15 bases between them. This CDR3 spans 16 amino acids. The CDR3 DNA reads as TGTGCCAGCAGTGACTCGGGGGACTGCCTGGGTCAGCCCCAGCATTTT. It specifies CASSDSGDCLGQPQHF.

The chain couples TRBV30 to TRBJ1-4; 10 bases line up with TRBD1. Germline V gives CDR1 GTSNPN, CDR2 SVGIG (reference sequence). Trimming at V came to 3 bases and at J to 5 bases, leaving 3 bases not matched to a gene. There are 14 residues in the CDR3. The CDR3 loop is CAWSPGQGNEKLFF. CDR3 coding DNA: TGTGCCTGGAGCCCGGGACAGGGGAATGAAAAACTGTTTTTT.

The chain recombines TRBV2 with TRBJ2-7; perhaps TRBD2 as D (6 bases). The length of the CDR3 is 12 residues. The V gene's germline CDR1 is SNHLY and CDR2 FYNNEI. V dropped 7 bases and J dropped 2 bases, with 9 bases sitting between them. As DNA, the CDR3 is TGTGCCAGCACCGGGGGTGCCTACGAGCAGTACGTC. The encoded protein is CASTGGAYEQYV.

The rearrangement links TRBV10-3 to TRBJ2-1; 7 bases are a match to TRBD2. Germline V gene lookup returns CDR1 ENHRY and CDR2 SYGVKD. This CDR3 is built from 15 residues. J was trimmed by 2 bases and V by 4 bases; bases with no gene match: 5. CDR3 coding DNA: TGTGCCATCAGTGGGGGGGGAGCGGCCTACAATGAGCAGTTCTTC. Translation: CAISGGGAAYNEQFF.

The table lists this clone with a count of one. Other DNA sequences in the same sample also yield this CDR3. This chain joins TRBV5-1 and TRBJ2-2, with TRBD2 matching over 9 bases. The germline gives CDR1 SGHRS, CDR2 YFSETQ. V shed 2 bases, J shed 5 bases, and the junction held 4 bases outside the gene matches. The CDR3 loop spans 15 amino acids. This CDR3 reads CASSLGLAGTGELFF. In nucleotides, the CDR3 is TGCGCCAGCAGCTTAGGGCTAGCGGGAACCGGGGAGCTGTTTTTT.

V is TRBV2 and J is TRBJ2-2; D ambiguous. The CDR3 is 15 amino acids. Germline V gene data show CDR1 as SNHLY and CDR2 as FYNNEI. V was pared by 6 bases and J by 7 bases, with 18 bases between. The CDR3 DNA follows: TGTGCCAGCAGCACCGTTGGAGTCATCGGCGGGGAGCTGTTTTTT. This gives the protein CASSTVGVIGGELFF.

The chain is built from TRBV18 and TRBJ1-1, with 7 bases lining up with TRBD1. This CDR3 contains 14 residues. The junction had 6 bases not matched to a gene; V was cut back by 6 bases and J by 2 bases. CDR1 is KGHSH, CDR2 LQKENI, per germline. CDR3 bases: TGTGCCAGCTCGCAGGGACAGAGAAACACTGAAGCTTTCTTT. Translated: CASSQGQRNTEAFF.

This clone was seen just once. This chain connects TRBV19 to TRBJ1-4; maybe TRBD1 (6 bases). V was clipped by 7 bases and J by 3 bases, with 12 bases between them. This CDR3 is built from 14 residues. Germline CDR1 LNHDA, CDR2 SQIVND (reference sequence). The CDR3 nucleotides are TGTGCCAGTATCGGAAGGGGGTCTAATGAAAAACTGTTTTTT. As protein: CASIGRGSNEKLFF.

J is TRBJ2-1 and V is TRBV10-3; 14 positions match TRBD2. Germline CDR1 and CDR2: ENHRY and SYGVKD. CDR3 size: 16 residues. The junction had 9 bases not matched to a gene; V was cut back by 5 bases and J by 9 bases. CDR3 in DNA: TGTGCCATCAGTCGGGGACTAGCGGGAGACGGTAGTGAGCAGTTCTTC. Its translation is CAISRGLAGDGSEQFF.

The chain employs TRBV30 and TRBJ1-6; the match to TRBD1 covers 7 bases. The V segment lost 2 bases and the J segment 9 bases; nucleotides outside the gene matches: 1. The germline V gene encodes CDR1 GTSNPN and CDR2 SVGIG (reference sequence). The CDR3 is made up of 12 amino acids. CDR3 sequence: CAWSPGGSPLHF. CDR3 DNA: TGTGCCTGGAGTCCAGGGGGTTCACCCCTCCACTTT.

J is TRBJ2-7 and V is TRBV7-2, with D possibly matching TRBD2 (6 bases). V lost 5 bases to trimming and J lost 2 bases, with 25 bases between them. CDR1 is SGHTA, CDR2 FQGNSA, per germline. The CDR3 is made up of 18 amino acids. CDR3 protein: CASSHGSGGTAGPYEQYF. The CDR3 DNA is TGTGCCAGCAGCCATGGGTCTGGCGGGACCGCGGGGCCCTACGAGCAGTACTTC.

The CDR3 sequence: CSVAGGLMYGYTF. The DNA of the CDR3 is TGCAGCGTTGCTGGGGGACTGATGTATGGCTACACCTTC. V usage is TRBV29-1 and J usage is TRBJ1-2, with a weak D call TRBD1 (5 bases). Germline V gene lookup returns CDR1 SQVTM and CDR2 ANQGSEA. This CDR3 comprises 13 residues. Trimming shortened V by 4 bases and J by 5 bases, and 14 bases separated the two germline ends.

The chain combines TRBV5-5 with TRBJ1-5; 10 nucleotides align to TRBD1. This CDR3 contains 19 residues. V was clipped by 4 bases and J by 2 bases; unmatched bases: 15. CDR1 is SGHKS, CDR2 YYEKEE, per germline (reference sequence). The CDR3 nucleotides read TGTGCCAGCAGCCCCCGGACAGGGGGTGGTATAAGTCGCAATCAGCCCCAGCATTTT. It codes for CASSPRTGGGISRNQPQHF.

The chain links TRBV7-9 to TRBJ1-6; TRBD1 matches at 7 bases. The CDR3 length is 15 residues. The J segment lost 5 bases and the V segment lost 6 bases, leaving 7 bases of the junction unmatched. Germline values: CDR1 SEHNR, CDR2 FQNEAQ (reference sequence). This CDR3 reads CASSRWGTDNSPLHF. CDR3 coding DNA: TGTGCCAGCAGTCGGTGGGGGACAGATAATTCACCCCTCCACTTT.

This chain links TRBV11-2 with TRBJ2-1; 13 positions match TRBD2. The CDR3 covers 18 residues. CDR1 and CDR2 from the germline V gene are SGHAT and FQNNGV. With V trimmed by 1 base and J by 3 bases, 6 bases remained unmatched. CDR3 in DNA: TGTGCCAGCAGCTTAGTCCGGACTAGCGGGGGCCTCTACAATGAGCAGTTCTTC. Protein: CASSLVRTSGGLYNEQFF.

The V gene is TRBV29-1, the J gene TRBJ2-7; the D gene is possibly TRBD2 (6 bases). Germline CDR1 reads SQVTM; CDR2 reads ANQGSEA. Deletions cut 3 bases from V and 4 bases from J, with 10 bases between. The CDR3 runs to 12 residues. In DNA, the CDR3 is TGCAGCGTTGAGCGCGGGGATTACGAGCAGTACTTC. Amino acids: CSVERGDYEQYF.